This T cell receptor (beta chain) was profiled in a study of T cells in Graves' hyperthyroidism and ophthalmopathy. Notes on this clonotype: The antigen is not known.

V was pared by 1 base and J by 4 bases, with 21 bases of the junction left unmatched. This CDR3 is built from 20 residues. Germline V gene sequence: CDR1 SGHAT, CDR2 FQNNGV. No ophthalmopathy progression within 18 months constituted stable Graves' hyperthyroidism. Each patient was aged 18 to 65 and had newly diagnosed hyperthyroidism of under 2 months' duration. Overall study findings and caveats: Blood also contained most expanded thyroid clonotypes above 0.001. From stable hyperthyroidism, ophthalmopathy was set apart by a 13 V-J model.

Researchers took RNA transcripts and amplified the TCR beta CDR3 regions from them. A set of HTBI primers served as the primers for a first-round RT-PCR of the TCR CDR3. A single record per CDR3 protein comes from TCRdb applying MiXCR to the multiplex PCR reads. The table has hundreds of thousands of distinct CDR3 sequences, approximately 44% seen once. The clonotype was recovered from a young woman with Graves' hyperthyroidism. The sequenced sample was peripheral blood or thyroid tissue (not recorded which). The J gene is TRBJ1-1, the V gene TRBV11-2, with TRBD1 matching over 7 bases. The CDR3 region has the DNA TGTGCCAGCAGCTTAGGAGGGGTGGGACAGCTTCTCCTACAGGGCACTGAAGCTTTCTTT. This sequence encodes CASSLGGVGQLLLQGTEAFF.